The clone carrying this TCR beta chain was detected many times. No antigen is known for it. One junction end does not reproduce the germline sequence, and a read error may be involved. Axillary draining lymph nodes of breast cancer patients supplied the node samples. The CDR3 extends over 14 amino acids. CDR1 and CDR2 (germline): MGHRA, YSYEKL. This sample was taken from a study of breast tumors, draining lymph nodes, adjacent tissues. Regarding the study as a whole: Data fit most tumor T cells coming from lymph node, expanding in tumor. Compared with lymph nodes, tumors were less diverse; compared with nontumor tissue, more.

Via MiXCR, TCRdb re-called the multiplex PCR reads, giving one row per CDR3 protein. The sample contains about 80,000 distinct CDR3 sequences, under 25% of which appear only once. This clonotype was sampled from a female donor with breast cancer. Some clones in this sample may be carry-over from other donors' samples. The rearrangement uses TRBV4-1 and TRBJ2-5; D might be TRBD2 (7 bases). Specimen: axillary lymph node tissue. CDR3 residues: CASRQEGGGETQYF. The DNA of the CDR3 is TGCGCCAGCAGACAAGAGGGGGGGGGAGAGACCCAGTACTTC.